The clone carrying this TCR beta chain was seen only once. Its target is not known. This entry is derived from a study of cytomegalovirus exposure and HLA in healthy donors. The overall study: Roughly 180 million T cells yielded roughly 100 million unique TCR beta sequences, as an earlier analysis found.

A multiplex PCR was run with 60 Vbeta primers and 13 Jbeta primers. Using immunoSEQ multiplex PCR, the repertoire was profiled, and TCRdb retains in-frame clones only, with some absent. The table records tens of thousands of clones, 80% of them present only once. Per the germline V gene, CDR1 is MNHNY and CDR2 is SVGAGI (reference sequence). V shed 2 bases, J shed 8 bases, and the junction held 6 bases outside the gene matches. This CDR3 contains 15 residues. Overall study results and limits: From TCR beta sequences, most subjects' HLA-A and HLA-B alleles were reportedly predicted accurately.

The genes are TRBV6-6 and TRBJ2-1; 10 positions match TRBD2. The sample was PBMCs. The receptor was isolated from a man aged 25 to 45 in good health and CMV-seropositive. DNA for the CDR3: TGTGCCAGCAGTTACGGGGCTAGCGGGGGTGATGAGCAGTTCTTC. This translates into CASSYGASGGDEQFF.